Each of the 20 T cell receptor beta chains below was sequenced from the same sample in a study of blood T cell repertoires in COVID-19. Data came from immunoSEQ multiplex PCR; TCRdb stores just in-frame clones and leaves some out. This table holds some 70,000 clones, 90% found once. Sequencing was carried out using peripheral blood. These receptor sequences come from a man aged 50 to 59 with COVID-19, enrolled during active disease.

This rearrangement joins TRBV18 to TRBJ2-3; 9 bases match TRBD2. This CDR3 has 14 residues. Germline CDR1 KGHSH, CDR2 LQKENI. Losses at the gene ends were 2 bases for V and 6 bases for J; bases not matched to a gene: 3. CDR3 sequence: CASSPAGGRDTQYF. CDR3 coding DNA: TGTGCCAGCTCACCAGCGGGAGGGCGCGATACGCAGTATTTT.

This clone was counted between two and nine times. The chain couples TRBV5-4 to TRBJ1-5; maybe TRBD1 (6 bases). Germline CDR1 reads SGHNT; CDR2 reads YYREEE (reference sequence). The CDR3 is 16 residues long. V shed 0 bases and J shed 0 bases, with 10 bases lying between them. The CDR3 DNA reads TGTGCCAGCAGCTTGGGGGGGCCCGATAGCAATCAGCCCCAGCATTTT. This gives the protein CASSLGGPDSNQPQHF. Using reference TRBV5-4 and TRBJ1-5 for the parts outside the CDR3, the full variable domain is ETGVTQSPTHLIKTRGQQVTLRCSSQSGHNTVSWYQQALGQGPQFIFQYYREEENGRGNFPPRFSGLQFPNYSSELNVNALELDDSALYLCASSLGGPDSNQPQHFGDGTRLSIL.

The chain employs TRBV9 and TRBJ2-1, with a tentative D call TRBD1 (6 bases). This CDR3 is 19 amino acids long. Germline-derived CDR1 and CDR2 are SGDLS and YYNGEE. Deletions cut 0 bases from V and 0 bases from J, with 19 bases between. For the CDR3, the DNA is TGTGCCAGCAGCGTAGCCGCCTACCCGACCAGGGGCTCCTACAATGAGCAGTTCTTC. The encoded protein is CASSVAAYPTRGSYNEQFF.

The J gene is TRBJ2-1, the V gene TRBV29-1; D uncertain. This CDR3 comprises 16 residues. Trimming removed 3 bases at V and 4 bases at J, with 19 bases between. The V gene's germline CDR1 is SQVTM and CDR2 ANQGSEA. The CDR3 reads CSVDPAESERYNEQFF. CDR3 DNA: TGCAGCGTTGACCCGGCGGAATCGGAGCGTTACAATGAGCAGTTCTTC.

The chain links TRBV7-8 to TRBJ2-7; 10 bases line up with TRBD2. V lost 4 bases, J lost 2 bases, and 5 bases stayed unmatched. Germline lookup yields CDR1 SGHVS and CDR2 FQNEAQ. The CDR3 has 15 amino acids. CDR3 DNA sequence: TGTGCCAGCAGCTCTAGCGGGGGAATCCCCTACGAGCAGTACTTC. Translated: CASSSSGGIPYEQYF.

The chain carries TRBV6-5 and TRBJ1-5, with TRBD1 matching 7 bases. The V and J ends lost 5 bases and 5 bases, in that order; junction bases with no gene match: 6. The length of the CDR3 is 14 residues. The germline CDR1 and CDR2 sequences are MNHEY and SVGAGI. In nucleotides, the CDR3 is TGTGCCAGCAGTCCAGACAGGGTGGATCAGCCCCAGCATTTT. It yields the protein CASSPDRVDQPQHF.

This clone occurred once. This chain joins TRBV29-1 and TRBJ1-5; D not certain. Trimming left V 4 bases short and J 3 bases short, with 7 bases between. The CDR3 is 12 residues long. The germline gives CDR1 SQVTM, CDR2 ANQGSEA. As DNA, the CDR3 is TGCAGCGTTGGAAGCGTCAATCAGCCCCAGCATTTT. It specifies CSVGSVNQPQHF.

CDR3 bases: TGCAGCGTGGTCTTGGACAGCGGGCCCCAGCATTTT. Translation: CSVVLDSGPQHF. The V and J genes are TRBV29-1 and TRBJ1-5; tentative D call: TRBD1 (6 bases). The CDR3 runs 12 residues. Trimming cost V 6 bases and J 9 bases, with 15 bases left between them. The germline CDR1 and CDR2 sequences are SQVTM and ANQGSEA. The full variable domain, completed using reference TRBV29-1 and TRBJ1-5, is SAVISQKPSRDICQRGTSLTIQCQVDSQVTMMFWYRQQPGQSLTLIATANQGSEATYESGFVIDKFPISRPNLTFSTLTVSNMSPEDSSIYLCSVVLDSGPQHFGDGTRLSIL.

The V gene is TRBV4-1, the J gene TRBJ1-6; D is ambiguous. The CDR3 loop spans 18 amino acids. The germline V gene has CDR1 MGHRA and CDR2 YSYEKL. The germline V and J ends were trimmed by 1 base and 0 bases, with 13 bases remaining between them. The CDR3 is CASSQGGLGSSYNSPLHF. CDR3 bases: TGCGCCAGCAGCCAAGGCGGTTTGGGGAGCTCCTATAATTCACCCCTCCACTTT.

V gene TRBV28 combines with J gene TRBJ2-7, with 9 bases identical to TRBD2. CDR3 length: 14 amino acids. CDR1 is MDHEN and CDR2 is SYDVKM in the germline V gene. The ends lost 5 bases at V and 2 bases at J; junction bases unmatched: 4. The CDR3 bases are TGTGCCAGCAGTCTAGCGGGGAGAGCCTACGAGCAGTACTTC. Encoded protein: CASSLAGRAYEQYF.

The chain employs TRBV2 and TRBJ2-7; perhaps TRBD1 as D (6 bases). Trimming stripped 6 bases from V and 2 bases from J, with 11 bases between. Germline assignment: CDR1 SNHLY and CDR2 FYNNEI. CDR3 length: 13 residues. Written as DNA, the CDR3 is TGTGCCAGCAGCTACAGGGACCCCTACGAGCAGTACTTC. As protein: CASSYRDPYEQYF.

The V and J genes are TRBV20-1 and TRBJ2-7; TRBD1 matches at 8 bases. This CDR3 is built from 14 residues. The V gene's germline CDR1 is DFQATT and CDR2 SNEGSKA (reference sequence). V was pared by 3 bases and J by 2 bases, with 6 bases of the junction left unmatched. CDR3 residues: CSASRQGAPYEQYF. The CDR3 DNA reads TGCAGTGCTAGTCGTCAGGGGGCCCCCTACGAGCAGTACTTC.

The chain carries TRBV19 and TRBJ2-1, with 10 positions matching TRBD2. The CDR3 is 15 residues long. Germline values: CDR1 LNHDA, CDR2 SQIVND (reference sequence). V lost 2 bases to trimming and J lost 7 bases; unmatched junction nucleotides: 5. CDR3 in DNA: TGTGCCAGTAGTATAAAAGCGGGAGGGCCAAATGAGCAGTTCTTC. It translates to CASSIKAGGPNEQFF.

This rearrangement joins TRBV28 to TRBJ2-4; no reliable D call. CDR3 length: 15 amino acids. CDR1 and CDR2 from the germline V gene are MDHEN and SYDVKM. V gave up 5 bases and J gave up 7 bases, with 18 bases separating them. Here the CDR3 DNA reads TGTGCCAGCAGTCCCCCGGGTCTGCCCCCGAACATTCAGTACTTC. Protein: CASSPPGLPPNIQYF.

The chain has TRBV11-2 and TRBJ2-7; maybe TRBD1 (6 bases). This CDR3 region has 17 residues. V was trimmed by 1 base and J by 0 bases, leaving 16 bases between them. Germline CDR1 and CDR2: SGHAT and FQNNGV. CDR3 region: CASSLGRLGTPSYEQYF. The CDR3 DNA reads TGTGCCAGCAGCTTAGGCCGGTTGGGGACACCCTCCTACGAGCAGTACTTC.

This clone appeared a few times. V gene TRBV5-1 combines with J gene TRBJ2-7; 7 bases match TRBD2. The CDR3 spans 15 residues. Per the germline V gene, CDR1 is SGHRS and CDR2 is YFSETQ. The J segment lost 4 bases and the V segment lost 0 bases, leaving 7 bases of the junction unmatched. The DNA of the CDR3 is TGCGCCAGCAGCTTGGTAGCGGGTACCCCTTACGAGCAGTACTTC. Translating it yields CASSLVAGTPYEQYF.

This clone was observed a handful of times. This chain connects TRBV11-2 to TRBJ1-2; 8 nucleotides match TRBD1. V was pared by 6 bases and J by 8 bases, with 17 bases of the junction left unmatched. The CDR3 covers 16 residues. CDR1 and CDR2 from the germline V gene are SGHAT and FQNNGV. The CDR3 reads CASRGTRRGRIAGYTF. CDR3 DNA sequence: TGTGCCAGCAGAGGAACCCGCAGGGGGCGTATTGCAGGCTACACCTTC.

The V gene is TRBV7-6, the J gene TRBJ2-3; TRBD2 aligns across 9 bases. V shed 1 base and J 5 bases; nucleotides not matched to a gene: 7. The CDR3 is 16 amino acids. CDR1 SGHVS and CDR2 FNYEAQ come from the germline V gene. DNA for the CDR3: TGTGCCAGCAGCTTAGGTCTAGCGGGAAGTGGAGATACGCAGTATTTT. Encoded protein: CASSLGLAGSGDTQYF.

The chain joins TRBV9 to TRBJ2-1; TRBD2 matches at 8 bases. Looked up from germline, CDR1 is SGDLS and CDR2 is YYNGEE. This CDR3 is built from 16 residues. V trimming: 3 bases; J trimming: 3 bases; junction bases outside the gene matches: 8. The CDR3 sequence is CASSARTGTSYNEQFF. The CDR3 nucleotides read TGTGCCAGCAGCGCCCGGACCGGGACTAGCTACAATGAGCAGTTCTTC.

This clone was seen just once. The CDR3 reads CASSLEGTVPNSGANVLTF. The CDR3 DNA is TGCGCCAGCAGCTTGGAGGGGACAGTCCCCAACTCTGGGGCCAACGTCCTGACTTTC. The V call is TRBV5-1, the J call TRBJ2-6; 7 bases fit TRBD1. The CDR3 sequence is 19 residues long. Unmatched junction bases numbered 9, after V lost 0 bases and J lost 0 bases. CDR1 and CDR2 from the germline V gene are SGHRS and YFSETQ.